A selection of T cell receptor beta chains follows, all from one sample in a study of blood T cells in healthy people across ages. Using its own MiXCR run on the 5' RACE reads, TCRdb lists one record per CDR3 protein. The sample records 2 million or so distinct CDR3 sequences, roughly 52% being singletons. Sequenced sample: blood. These receptors came from a woman between 40 and 50 years old in good health. Each CDR3 is given with its conserved first and last residue. A D gene is named only where the DNA matches it firmly. The listing skips clone size in some rows; elsewhere it reads once, few, many or a size class.

clone_size,d_call,v_call,j_call,cdr3_nt,cdr3_aa
-,TRBD2,TRBV14,TRBJ2-3,TGTGCCAGCAGCCACCGCGGACTAGCGGGGGGGCAAACAGATACGCAGTATTTT,CASSHRGLAGGQTDTQYF
-,TRBD1,TRBV4-1,TRBJ2-5,TGCGCCAGCAGCCGATCCGACAGGGCTCTAGAGACCCAGTACTTC,CASSRSDRALETQYF
-,TRBD1,TRBV9,TRBJ1-2,TGTGCCAGCTCCTCCACAGGGGGAAAGGATGGCTACACCTTC,CASSSTGGKDGYTF
-,-,TRBV6-1,TRBJ1-5,TGTGCCAGCAGTGAGGGCAGAACCCTCAATCAGCCCCAGCATTTT,CASSEGRTLNQPQHF
few,TRBD1,TRBV9,TRBJ2-4,TGTGCCAGCAGCTGGGGGACAGACAAAAACATTCAGTACTTC,CASSWGTDKNIQYF
-,-,TRBV7-9,TRBJ2-2,TGTGCCAGCAGTCACGGAACAAGGAGTACCGGGGAGCTGTTTTTT,CASSHGTRSTGELFF
-,TRBD2,TRBV10-3,TRBJ2-3,TGTGCCATCAGCGAAGCGGGGGCCTCCACAGATACGCAGTATTTT,CAISEAGASTDTQYF
-,TRBD2,TRBV12-3/TRBV12-4,TRBJ2-3,TGTGCCAGCAGTTTGTATGGCGGGGGGAGCACAGATACGGAGTATTTT,CASSLYGGGSTDTEYF
few,TRBD2,TRBV4-1,TRBJ2-5,TGCGCCAGCAGCCAAGATGGCGGGAGCACCTTCGGGACCCAGTACTTC,CASSQDGGSTFGTQYF
-,TRBD2,TRBV9,TRBJ2-5,TGTGCCAGCGGGGGGGTGAGAGAGACCCAGTACTTC,CASGGVRETQYF
-,-,TRBV7-9,TRBJ1-6,TGTGCCAGCAGCGTTGGACAGAATAATTCACCCCTCCACTTT,CASSVGQNNSPLHF
many,TRBD2,TRBV4-2,TRBJ2-3,TGTGCCAGCAGCCAACGGACTAGCGGGGCAAACCAAATATCAGATACGCAGTATTTT,CASSQRTSGANQISDTQYF
-,-,TRBV5-1,TRBJ2-5,TGCGCCAGCAGCTTGGACCCCATAAGGGAGACCCAGTACTTC,CASSLDPIRETQYF
few,-,TRBV28,TRBJ2-3,TGTGCCAGCACCGGGGCAGGTTGGACAGATACGCAGTATTTT,CASTGAGWTDTQYF